This TCR beta chain was sequenced for a study of cytomegalovirus exposure and HLA in healthy donors. The germline V gene has CDR1 SGHRS and CDR2 YFSETQ. The V end lost 4 bases, the J end lost 7 bases, and 15 bases lay between the germline ends. The CDR3 extends over 15 amino acids. The PCR employed 60 Vbeta primers together with 13 Jbeta primers. Clones were read by immunoSEQ multiplex PCR, and TCRdb kept only the in-frame ones, dropping some. The sample records 120,000 to 150,000 clones, around 70% being singletons. The receptor was derived from a man in his forties in good health and CMV-seronegative. Sequencing was done on a sample of PBMCs. The V gene is TRBV5-1, the J gene TRBJ1-6; D is perhaps TRBD1 (6 bases). This CDR3 is CASSVSTGFNSPLHF. In DNA form, the CDR3 reads TGCGCCAGCAGCGTGTCTACAGGGTTCAATTCACCCCTCCACTTT.